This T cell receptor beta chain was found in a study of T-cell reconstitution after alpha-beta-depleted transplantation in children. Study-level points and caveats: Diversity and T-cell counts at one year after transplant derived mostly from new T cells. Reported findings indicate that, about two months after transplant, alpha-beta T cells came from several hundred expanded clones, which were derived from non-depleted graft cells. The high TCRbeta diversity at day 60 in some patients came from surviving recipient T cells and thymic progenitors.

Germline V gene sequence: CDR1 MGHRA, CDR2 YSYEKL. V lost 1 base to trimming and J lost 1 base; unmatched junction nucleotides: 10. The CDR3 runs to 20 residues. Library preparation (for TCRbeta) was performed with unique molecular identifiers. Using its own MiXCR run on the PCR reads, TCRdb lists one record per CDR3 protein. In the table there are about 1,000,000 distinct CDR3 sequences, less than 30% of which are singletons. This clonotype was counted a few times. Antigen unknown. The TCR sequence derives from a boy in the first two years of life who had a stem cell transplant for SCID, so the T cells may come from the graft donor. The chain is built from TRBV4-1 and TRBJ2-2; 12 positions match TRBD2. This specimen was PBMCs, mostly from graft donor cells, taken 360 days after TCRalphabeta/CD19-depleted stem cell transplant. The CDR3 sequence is CASSQALRLAGGQNTGELFF. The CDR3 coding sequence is TGCGCCAGCAGCCAAGCCCTGAGGCTAGCGGGGGGGCAGAACACCGGGGAGCTGTTTTTT.